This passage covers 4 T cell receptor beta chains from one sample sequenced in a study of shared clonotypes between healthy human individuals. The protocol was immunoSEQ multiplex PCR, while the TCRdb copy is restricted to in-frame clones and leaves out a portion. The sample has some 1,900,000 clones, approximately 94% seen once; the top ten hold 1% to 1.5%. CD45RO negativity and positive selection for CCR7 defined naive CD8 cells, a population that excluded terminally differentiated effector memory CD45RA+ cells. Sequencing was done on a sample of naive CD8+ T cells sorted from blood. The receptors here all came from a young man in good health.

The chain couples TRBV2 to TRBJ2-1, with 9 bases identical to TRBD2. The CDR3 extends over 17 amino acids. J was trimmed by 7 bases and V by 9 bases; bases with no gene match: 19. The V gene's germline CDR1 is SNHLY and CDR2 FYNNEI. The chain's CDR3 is CASWASLAGTDRNEQFF. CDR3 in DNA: TGTGCCAGTTGGGCTTCCCTAGCGGGGACAGACAGGAATGAGCAGTTCTTC.

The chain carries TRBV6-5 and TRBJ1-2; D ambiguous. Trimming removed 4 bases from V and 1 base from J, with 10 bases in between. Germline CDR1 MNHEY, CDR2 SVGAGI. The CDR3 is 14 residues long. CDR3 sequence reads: CASSSPSDNYGYTF. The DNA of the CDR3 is TGTGCCAGCAGTTCCCCCAGTGATAACTATGGCTACACCTTC.

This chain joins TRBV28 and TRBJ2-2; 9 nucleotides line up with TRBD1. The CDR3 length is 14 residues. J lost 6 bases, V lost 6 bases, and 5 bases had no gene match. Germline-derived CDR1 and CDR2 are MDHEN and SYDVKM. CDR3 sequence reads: CASSRTGDAGELFF. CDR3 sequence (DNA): TGTGCCAGCAGCCGGACAGGGGATGCCGGGGAGCTGTTTTTT.

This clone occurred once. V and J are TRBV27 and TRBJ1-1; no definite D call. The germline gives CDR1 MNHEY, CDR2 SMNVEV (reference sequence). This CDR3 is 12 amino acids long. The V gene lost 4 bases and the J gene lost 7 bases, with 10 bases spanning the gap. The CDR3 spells CASSSQGFEAFF. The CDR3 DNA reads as TGTGCCAGCAGTTCCCAAGGTTTTGAAGCTTTCTTT.